This is a list of T cell receptor beta chains from one sample in a study of cytomegalovirus exposure and HLA in healthy donors. Only in-frame clones appear in the TCRdb table, and some are missing; sequencing was by immunoSEQ multiplex PCR. Of 310,000 or so clones listed, 70% to 90% are singletons. Sample: PBMCs. The origin of the receptors is a woman aged 18-30 years in good health and CMV-seronegative. Both conserved end residues are part of each CDR3. Fields, in order: V gene, CDR3 length, clone size, D gene, J gene, CDR3 DNA, CDR3 protein. D genes are given only for firm matches. Some rows mark clone size as missing; the rest say once, few, many or name a class of expanded clone.

TRBV30	14	-	-	TRBJ1-1	TGTGCCTGGAGTAACGAGGCGGTGAACACTGAAGCTTTCTTT	CAWSNEAVNTEAFF
TRBV6-1	17	-	TRBD2	TRBJ2-7	TGTGCCAGCAGTGACCCCCCTCTAGCGGGGGGCTCCTACGAGCAGTACTTC	CASSDPPLAGGSYEQYF
TRBV2	12	-	-	TRBJ2-1	TGTGCCAGCAGTGGGGGGGACAATGAGCAGTTCTTC	CASSGGDNEQFF
TRBV5-6	16	once	-	TRBJ1-6	TGTGCCAGCAGCTCCCCGAGACAGGTCCCGATTTCACCCCTCCACTTT	CASSSPRQVPISPLHF
TRBV27	14	-	-	TRBJ2-7	TGTGCCAGCAGTTTATATAGCAGCTCCTACGAGCAGTACTTC	CASSLYSSSYEQYF
TRBV4-1	16	-	TRBD1	TRBJ1-1	TGCGCCAGCAGCCAAGAGAATCAGGGGGTATGGACTGAAGCTTTCTTT	CASSQENQGVWTEAFF
TRBV27	19	-	-	TRBJ1-5	TGTGCCAGCAGTACGCAAGCGCCACAGGGTTACGTTAGCAATCAGCCCCAGCATTTT	CASSTQAPQGYVSNQPQHF
TRBV6-5	14	few	-	TRBJ1-1	TGTGCCAGCAGTTACTCGACAGCGAACACTGAAGCTTTCTTT	CASSYSTANTEAFF
TRBV27	20	-	TRBD1	TRBJ2-7	TGTGCCAGCAGTTTCCCCAGGACAGGGGGGTTTGGCGGGGGAGGCTACGAGCAGTACTTC	CASSFPRTGGFGGGGYEQYF
TRBV6-5	15	-	-	TRBJ2-5	TGTGCCAGCAGTTACGGTCGGGGGGCGGGGGAGACCCAGTACTTC	CASSYGRGAGETQYF
TRBV19	14	-	-	TRBJ2-7	TGTGCCAGTAGTACGCAGGGTTTAGCCTACGAGCAGTACTTC	CASSTQGLAYEQYF
TRBV30	16	-	-	TRBJ1-6	TGTGCCTGGGGGGGGATGGGGAGCTCCTATAATTCACCCCTCCACTTT	CAWGGMGSSYNSPLHF
TRBV28	14	-	-	TRBJ1-3	TGTGCCAGCCTTTCCTTTACAGGGGGAAACACCATATATTTT	CASLSFTGGNTIYF
TRBV11-2	15	-	TRBD1	TRBJ1-4	TGTGCCAGCAGTTTCGGACAGGGGGTATATGAAAAACTGTTTTTT	CASSFGQGVYEKLFF
TRBV19	14	-	-	TRBJ1-5	TGTGCCAGTACAGGGGACTACAGCAATCAGCCCCAGCATTTT	CASTGDYSNQPQHF
TRBV5-3	19	-	TRBD1	TRBJ1-3	TGTGCCAGAAGCTCCATTGAGAAAACCCCAGTAGACGACAGGGACACCATATATTTT	CARSSIEKTPVDDRDTIYF
TRBV10-3	14	-	-	TRBJ1-1	TGTGCCATCAGTGAGTCTAACAGTAACACTGAAGCTTTCTTT	CAISESNSNTEAFF
TRBV30	13	once	TRBD1	TRBJ1-3	TGTGCCTGGGGGACAGGGGCTGGAAACACCATATATTTT	CAWGTGAGNTIYF
TRBV2	13	-	TRBD1	TRBJ1-4	TGTGCCAGCGGCGCCATGGACAGGGAAAAACTGTTTTTT	CASGAMDREKLFF
TRBV6-4	14	-	TRBD1	TRBJ1-6	TGTGCCAGCAGTCCGAGGACAGGGGATTCACCCCTCCACTTT	CASSPRTGDSPLHF
TRBV18	15	-	-	TRBJ1-1	TGTGCCAGCTCACATAGTGACAGTCCTAACACTGAAGCTTTCTTT	CASSHSDSPNTEAFF
TRBV7-9	15	-	TRBD1	TRBJ2-7	TGTGCCAGCAGCGGAAAGGGGACAGGGAGATACGAGCAGTACTTC	CASSGKGTGRYEQYF
TRBV7-3	15	-	-	TRBJ2-1	TGTGCCAGCAGCTTAACCGGGGACATTTACAATGAGCAGTTCTTC	CASSLTGDIYNEQFF
TRBV19	14	-	-	TRBJ1-1	TGTGCCAGTAGTCTGACAGGATTGAACACTGAAGCTTTCTTT	CASSLTGLNTEAFF
TRBV12-5	16	-	-	TRBJ1-2	TGTGCTAGTGGTTTGGTACGAAAGGACAGTTCCTATGGCTACACCTTC	CASGLVRKDSSYGYTF
TRBV4-1	15	-	TRBD1	TRBJ2-7	TGCGCCAGCAGCCCTGGGGGACAGGGTAACTACGAGCAGTACTTC	CASSPGGQGNYEQYF
TRBV9	17	-	-	TRBJ1-3	TGTGCCAGCAGCGTAGTTCCAGGGGCTATCTCTGGAAACACCATATATTTT	CASSVVPGAISGNTIYF
TRBV19	15	-	TRBD1	TRBJ2-2	TGTGCCAGTAGCCCGACAGGGGGAAACACCGGGGAGCTGTTTTTT	CASSPTGGNTGELFF
TRBV7-9	16	once	TRBD1	TRBJ1-1	TGTTCCAGCAGACATCCAGGGGGGATGAAGAACACTGAAGCTTTCTTT	CSSRHPGGMKNTEAFF
TRBV27	15	-	TRBD2	TRBJ2-1	TGTGCCAGCAGTTCGTGGGGGGGGGTTTACAATGAGCAGTTCTTC	CASSSWGGVYNEQFF
TRBV5-4	14	-	TRBD1	TRBJ1-1	TGTGCCAGCAGCTTGAAGACAGGGCCCACCCAAGCTTTCTTT	CASSLKTGPTQAFF
TRBV5-1	14	-	-	TRBJ1-4	TGCGCCAGCAGCCCTTCGGGTAGTAATGAAAAACTGTTTTTT	CASSPSGSNEKLFF
TRBV9	17	once	TRBD1	TRBJ1-2	TGTGCCAGCAGCGTAAACCCAGGACAGGGAGTTTTATTCGGCTACACCTTC	CASSVNPGQGVLFGYTF
TRBV2	15	-	-	TRBJ2-5	TGTGCCAGCAGTGACTGGGCCCCCACTCCCAGATCACAGTACTTC	CASSDWAPTPRSQYF
TRBV21-1	17	-	-	TRBJ2-4	TGTGCCAGCAGCAAAAGGGAGGGGCCCATAGCCAAAAACATTCAGTACTTC	CASSKREGPIAKNIQYF
TRBV2	15	-	-	TRBJ2-5	TGTGCCAGCACTGGATGGCAGGGGCTCCAAGAGACCCAGTACTTC	CASTGWQGLQETQYF
TRBV5-6	13	-	-	TRBJ2-3	TGTGCCAGCACCCACGGGACTGTGTTTACGCAGTATTTT	CASTHGTVFTQYF